The 26 T cell receptor beta chains below all came from one sample that was sequenced in a study of blood T cell repertoires in COVID-19. Repertoires were generated with immunoSEQ multiplex PCR, while TCRdb's copy carries only in-frame clones and drops some. This sample has some 300,000 clones, with over 80% found just once. The sequencing sample was made of peripheral blood. Source of these receptors: a woman in her forties or fifties with active or convalescent COVID-19.

The V call is TRBV10-3, the J call TRBJ2-7; 10 positions match TRBD1. Germline CDR1 is ENHRY and CDR2 is SYGVKD. This CDR3 is 18 amino acids long. Trimming at V came to 4 bases and at J to 5 bases, leaving 17 bases not matched to a gene. CDR3 DNA: TGTGCCATCAGTGGCGGGACAGGGGCAGCCCTAGGAGGGGACGAGCAGTACTTC. Its translation: CAISGGTGAALGGDEQYF.

The chain links TRBV20-1 to TRBJ2-4; 9 bases align to TRBD2. The CDR3 is 14 amino acids. Germline V gene sequence: CDR1 DFQATT, CDR2 SNEGSKA (reference sequence). Trimming removed 3 bases from V and 7 bases from J; junction bases left unmatched: 7. The CDR3 spells CSASLASGNNIQYF. DNA for the CDR3: TGCAGTGCTAGTTTGGCTAGCGGGAACAACATTCAGTACTTC.

The chain recombines TRBV3-1 (or the pseudogene TRBV3-2) with TRBJ1-4; D remains unclear. Germline CDR1 is LGHDT and CDR2 is YNNKEL (reference sequence). The CDR3 runs 16 residues. The V gene lost 1 base and the J gene lost 2 bases, with 11 bases spanning the gap. The CDR3 region is CASSQVPGITNEKLFF. CDR3 in DNA: TGTGCCAGCAGCCAAGTCCCGGGGATCACTAATGAAAAACTGTTTTTT.

This chain joins TRBV7-6 and TRBJ2-7; 16 bases line up with TRBD2. The CDR3 is 21 residues long. J lost 2 bases, V lost 5 bases, and 18 bases had no gene match. Per germline, CDR1 SGHVS and CDR2 FNYEAQ. For the CDR3, the DNA is TGTGCCAGCAGCACGGAACCGGGACTAGCGGGAGGGGGCCCGGGACCCTACGAGCAGTACTTC. It specifies CASSTEPGLAGGGPGPYEQYF.

The chain carries TRBV28 and TRBJ2-1, with D perhaps matching TRBD1 (6 bases). CDR1 is MDHEN, CDR2 SYDVKM, per germline. The V gene lost 6 bases and the J gene lost 9 bases, with 15 bases spanning the gap. CDR3 length: 13 residues. The CDR3 loop is CASSPGDRSEQFF. As DNA, the CDR3 is TGTGCCAGCAGCCCAGGGGACCGGAGTGAGCAGTTCTTC.

The V call is TRBV7-3, the J call TRBJ2-2, with 7 positions matching TRBD1. Germline CDR1 is SGHTA and CDR2 is FQGTGA. The CDR3 is 15 amino acids. V gave up 4 bases and J gave up 4 bases; unmatched junction bases: 6. CDR3 sequence: CASSSDRSSTGELFF. The CDR3 DNA reads TGTGCCAGCAGCTCGGACAGGAGTTCCACCGGGGAGCTGTTTTTT.

The J gene is TRBJ2-2, the V gene TRBV5-6; 12 bases align to TRBD1. The germline V gene has CDR1 SGHDT and CDR2 YYEEEE. The CDR3 covers 17 residues. V was clipped by 4 bases and J by 1 base; unmatched bases: 5. CDR3 in DNA: TGTGCCAGCAGCCCGGGACAGGGGGCCTGGAACACCGGGGAGCTGTTTTTT. Translation: CASSPGQGAWNTGELFF.

The V and J genes are TRBV19 and TRBJ1-5, with a possible D match to TRBD1 (6 bases). CDR3 length equals 14 residues. The germline V gene encodes CDR1 LNHDA and CDR2 SQIVND (reference sequence). Deletions cut 8 bases from V and 0 bases from J, with 11 bases between. CDR3 sequence (DNA): TGTGCCAGTCGAGACAGGTATAGCAATCAGCCCCAGCATTTT. It encodes CASRDRYSNQPQHF.

This chain uses TRBV9 with TRBJ2-1, with a possible D match to TRBD2 (5 bases). CDR1 and CDR2 from the germline V gene are SGDLS and YYNGEE. The CDR3 runs 16 residues. V was shortened by 4 bases and J by 5 bases, with 19 bases between the two germline ends. CDR3 nucleotide sequence: TGTGCCAGCAGCACCCAGAGGACTTCCTCTAACAATGAGCAGTTCTTC. Encoded protein: CASSTQRTSSNNEQFF. Full variable domain (rest looked up from reference TRBV9 and TRBJ2-1): DSGVTQTPKHLITATGQRVTLRCSPRSGDLSVYWYQQSLDQGLQFLIQYYNGEERAKGNILERFSAQQFPDLHSELNLSSLELGDSALYFCASSTQRTSSNNEQFFGPGTRLTVL.

The chain joins TRBV5-4 to TRBJ2-2; 13 bases line up with TRBD2. The CDR3 is 18 residues long. Per the germline V gene, CDR1 is SGHNT and CDR2 is YYREEE (reference sequence). V lost 4 bases and J lost 5; bases outside the gene matches: 11. The CDR3 DNA is TGTGCCAGCAGCAGCGGGACTAGCGGGATAGGGTTAACCGGGGAGCTGTTTTTT. Its protein product is CASSSGTSGIGLTGELFF.

This clone was found once. This chain connects TRBV4-1 to TRBJ1-3; TRBD1 aligns across 8 bases. V shed 2 bases, J shed 0 bases, and the junction held 6 bases outside the gene matches. The CDR3 loop spans 17 amino acids. CDR1 and CDR2 from the germline V gene are MGHRA and YSYEKL. CDR3 DNA: TGCGCCAGCAGCCAAACGGGACAGGCGCTCTCTGGAAACACCATATATTTT. Translating gives CASSQTGQALSGNTIYF.

In DNA, the CDR3 is TGTGCCAGCAGGGCAGGACTAGCAAGGTTCACAGATACGCAGTATTTT. Residues: CASRAGLARFTDTQYF. The chain recombines TRBV7-8 with TRBJ2-3; 8 positions match TRBD2. Germline CDR1 is SGHVS and CDR2 is FQNEAQ. J was trimmed by 2 bases and V by 6 bases; bases with no gene match: 10. The CDR3 is 16 amino acids.

On this clone itself: The germline gene is not matched at one end of the junction; a read error may be the cause. The chain combines TRBV7-7 with TRBJ2-2; 8 bases are a match to TRBD1. The CDR3 contains 15 residues. The germline gives CDR1 SSHAT, CDR2 FNYEAQ (reference sequence). The CDR3 region has the DNA TGTGCTAGCAGCTTAAGTCCACAGGGGGCCGGGGAGCTGTTTTTT. Translated: CASSLSPQGAGELFF.

Comment on this clone: The sample carries other DNA sequences with the same CDR3. This chain uses TRBV5-6 with TRBJ1-1; D unclear. Germline loops: CDR1 SGHDT, CDR2 YYEEEE. The ends were cut back, 2 bases at V and 5 bases at J, with 13 bases in the middle. The CDR3 covers 14 residues. The CDR3 nucleotides read TGTGCCAGCAGCTTAGTCCCTACCGGGACTGAAGCTTTCTTT. This sequence encodes CASSLVPTGTEAFF.

The chain carries TRBV19 and TRBJ1-6; 8 bases map to TRBD1. CDR3 length: 14 amino acids. The germline V gene has CDR1 LNHDA and CDR2 SQIVND (reference sequence). The V and J ends lost 7 bases and 10 bases, in that order; junction bases with no gene match: 9. CDR3 sequence reads: CASTPGQGASPLHF. As DNA, the CDR3 is TGTGCCAGTACTCCAGGACAGGGAGCCTCACCCCTCCACTTT.

Worth noting for this clone: Other DNA sequences in the sample encode the same CDR3. V usage is TRBV4-1 and J usage is TRBJ2-1, with TRBD2 matching 7 bases. This CDR3 has 19 residues. The junction had 21 bases not matched to a gene; V was cut back by 4 bases and J by 6 bases. Germline assignment: CDR1 MGHRA and CDR2 YSYEKL. The CDR3 region has the DNA TGCGCCAGCAGCCCCGTTCGGGGCCCCTCGGGGAGGGCAGGCAATGAGCAGTTCTTC. It yields the protein CASSPVRGPSGRAGNEQFF.

For the CDR3, the DNA is TGTGCCAGCAGCCCTCAGGGGGCACGAAATGAAAAACTGTTTTTT. Its protein product is CASSPQGARNEKLFF. The rearrangement uses TRBV3-1 (or the pseudogene TRBV3-2) and TRBJ1-4, with 8 positions matching TRBD1. Germline V gives CDR1 LGHDT, CDR2 YNNKEL (reference sequence). The CDR3 totals 15 residues. V shed 4 bases and J 5 bases; nucleotides not matched to a gene: 6.

V is TRBV6-4 and J is TRBJ2-1; 8 bases line up with TRBD2. The CDR3 contains 16 residues. V lost 4 bases and J lost 8; bases outside the gene matches: 13. Germline values: CDR1 MRHNA, CDR2 SNTAGT. Here the CDR3 DNA reads TGTGCCAGCAGTGTCAATGGGGGCAGCGGGAGCCATGAGCAGTTCTTC. Its translation: CASSVNGGSGSHEQFF.

The chain uses TRBV2 and TRBJ2-1; 9 bases fit TRBD2. Germline V gene sequence: CDR1 SNHLY, CDR2 FYNNEI. The CDR3 has 15 amino acids. With V trimmed by 6 bases and J by 5 bases, 8 bases remained unmatched. The CDR3 region has the DNA TGTGCCAGCAGAGAACTAGCGGGCGTAAACAATGAGCAGTTCTTC. Its protein is CASRELAGVNNEQFF.

The chain links TRBV6-2 or TRBV6-3 to TRBJ1-5; 9 bases are a match to TRBD1. Germline V gene data show CDR1 as MNHEY and CDR2 as SVGEGT. V lost 6 bases, J lost 3 bases, and 9 bases stayed unmatched. The CDR3 has 16 residues. The DNA of the CDR3 is TGTGCCAGCAGCCGGGACAGGGCAAGCCTCAATCAGCCCCAGCATTTT. Translated, it gives CASSRDRASLNQPQHF.

The V and J genes are TRBV10-2 and TRBJ2-3; 10 bases agree with TRBD2. Germline CDR1 reads WSHSY; CDR2 reads SAAADI. V lost 10 bases to trimming and J lost 3 bases; unmatched junction nucleotides: 7. The CDR3 runs to 14 residues. This CDR3 is CATSASGRTDTQYF. Here the CDR3 DNA reads TGCGCCACCTCGGCTAGCGGGAGAACAGATACGCAGTATTTT.

This chain links TRBV27 with TRBJ2-1, with 11 bases aligning to TRBD2. Germline loops: CDR1 MNHEY, CDR2 SMNVEV (reference sequence). CDR3 length: 17 residues. V gave up 6 bases and J gave up 4 bases; unmatched junction bases: 11. The CDR3 DNA is TGTGCCAGCAGACGGGCGGGACTAGCGGACCAATACAATGAGCAGTTCTTC. Its translation: CASRRAGLADQYNEQFF.

The V and J genes are TRBV5-6 and TRBJ2-3; D is perhaps TRBD2 (5 bases). CDR1 is SGHDT, CDR2 YYEEEE, per germline. The CDR3 spans 14 residues. The V end lost 0 bases, the J end lost 7 bases, and 12 bases lay between the germline ends. CDR3 in amino acids: CASSLGLSSNTQYF. In DNA form, the CDR3 reads TGTGCCAGCAGCTTGGGCCTTTCTAGCAATACGCAGTATTTT.

V usage is TRBV5-1 and J usage is TRBJ2-7, with 9 bases matching TRBD1. V dropped 0 bases and J dropped 2; count of bases not matched to a gene: 3. The CDR3 is made up of 15 amino acids. Germline V gives CDR1 SGHRS, CDR2 YFSETQ. The CDR3 sequence: CASSLEGQGTYEQYF. The DNA for the CDR3 is TGCGCCAGCAGCTTGGAGGGACAGGGAACCTACGAGCAGTACTTC. Filled out from reference TRBV5-1 and TRBJ2-7, the complete variable domain reads KAGVTQTPRYLIKTRGQQVTLSCSPISGHRSVSWYQQTPGQGLQFLFEYFSETQRNKGNFPGRFSGRQFSNSRSEMNVSTLELGDSALYLCASSLEGQGTYEQYFGPGTRLTVT.

The chain couples TRBV29-1 to TRBJ1-4; D call uncertain. The germline V gene has CDR1 SQVTM and CDR2 ANQGSEA. This CDR3 has 15 residues. V was trimmed by 7 bases and J by 4 bases, leaving 19 bases between them. DNA for the CDR3: TGCAGCGCTGCAGGAGGCGGCGGTTTTAATGAAAAACTGTTTTTT. Its protein is CSAAGGGGFNEKLFF.

The rearrangement joins TRBV7-9 to TRBJ1-2, with D possibly matching TRBD1 (5 bases). This CDR3 has 16 residues. V was cut by 0 bases and J by 6 bases, with 17 bases left in between. Germline V CDR1 and CDR2: SEHNR, FQNEAQ (reference sequence). This CDR3 is CASSLAGHAVIDGYTF. CDR3 DNA: TGTGCCAGCAGCTTAGCGGGGCACGCGGTTATAGATGGCTACACCTTC.